This T cell receptor beta chain was obtained from a study of regulatory T cells in long-lasting Graves disease. Germline CDR1 MNHEY, CDR2 SMNVEV (reference sequence). The CDR3 length is 14 residues. V shed 8 bases and J shed 0 bases, with 14 bases lying between them. A few counts support this clonotype. The antigen is unknown. In building TCR beta libraries, iRepertoire HTBI primers were used together with Arm-PCR of CDR3 regions. As processed by the authors: Detected in the samples were around 59 TRBV and over 11 TRBJ segments. TCRdb re-called the multiplex PCR reads through MiXCR, storing one row per CDR3 protein. TCRdb's processing, not the authors', yielded these V and J calls. The sample carries a few hundred thousand distinct CDR3 sequences, roughly 25% recorded once. The time point here: persistent/refractory GD, antithyroid drugs over 5 years with positive TRAb. There was RNA extracted from PBMCs, and the TCR library was made from it. Enrollment of patients was through an endocrinology department in Xi'an, China.

Study observations and caveats: Reduced TCR diversity was observed in persistent Graves' patients versus newly diagnosed patients.

The origin of this receptor is a woman aged 40 to 50 with Graves disease. The gene calls are TRBV27 and TRBJ2-7; D might be TRBD1 or TRBD2, each matching 6 bases. The specimen comprised peripheral blood mononuclear cells (PBMCs), sampled when the disease was refractory, from a patient treated with antithyroid drugs. In nucleotides, the CDR3 is TGTGCCAGCCTGGGGGCGGGGAGCTCCTACGAGCAGTACTTC. It codes for CASLGAGSSYEQYF.